The clone carrying this T cell receptor (beta chain) occurred a few times. No antigen is known for it. Time point denoted: sample taken at primary tumor resection. The sequenced material consisted of unsorted whole RNA from tumor, nontumor lung or frozen PBMC. The approximately 69 donors had untreated early-stage non-small cell lung cancer. MiXCR, applied by TCRdb to the 5' RACE reads, yields one record per CDR3 protein. This sample has approximately 92,000 distinct CDR3 sequences, with approximately 12% found just once. Trimming at V came to 4 bases and at J to 0 bases, leaving 10 bases not matched to a gene. Looked up from germline, CDR1 is MNHEY and CDR2 is SVGEGT. CDR3 length equals 19 residues. This record comes from a study of spatial heterogeneity in lung cancer. The wider study: More beta-chain than alpha-chain sequences were consistently detected. The average appearance count of each unique TCR and UMI combination in raw reads was more than nine. Findings and caveats of the study: Circulating ubiquitous expanded tumor TCRs were observed more frequently at resection than at follow-up.

This clonotype was sampled from a male donor with early-stage non-small cell lung cancer. The chain employs TRBV6-2 or TRBV6-3 and TRBJ2-2, with 11 bases that match TRBD2. Sequencing was performed on PBMCs, taken at surgery. The CDR3 is CASSSQLAGGRTNTGELFF. CDR3 nucleotides: TGTGCCAGCAGTTCCCAGCTAGCGGGGGGCCGAACGAACACCGGGGAGCTGTTTTTT.